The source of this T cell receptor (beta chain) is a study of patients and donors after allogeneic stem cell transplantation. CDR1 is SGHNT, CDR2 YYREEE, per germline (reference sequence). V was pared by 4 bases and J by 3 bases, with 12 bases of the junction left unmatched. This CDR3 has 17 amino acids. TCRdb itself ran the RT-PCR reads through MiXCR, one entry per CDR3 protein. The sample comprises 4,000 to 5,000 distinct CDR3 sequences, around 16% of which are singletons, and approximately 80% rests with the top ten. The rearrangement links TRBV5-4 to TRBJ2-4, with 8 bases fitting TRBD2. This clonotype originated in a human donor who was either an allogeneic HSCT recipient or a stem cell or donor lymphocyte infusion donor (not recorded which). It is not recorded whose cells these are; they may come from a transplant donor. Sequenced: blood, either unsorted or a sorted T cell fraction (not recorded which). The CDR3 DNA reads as TGTGCCAGCAGCCCCTCACGGGAGGGCCCGGGCAAAAACATTCAGTACTTC. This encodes CASSPSREGPGKNIQYF.